This T cell receptor beta chain is from a study of post-analysis software for immune sequencing data. Unique molecular identifiers were present in the TCR beta cDNA libraries. From 1 to 10 million T cells, 400,000 to 550,000 cDNA molecules were obtained. TCRdb re-derived calls from the PCR reads in MiXCR, one entry per CDR3 protein. The sample contains roughly 410,000 distinct CDR3 sequences, 30% to 45% of which appear only once. Whole-study results and caveats: With TRBV5-6, TRBV5-1 and TRBV20-1 included, about five TRBV segments were more frequent in patients than in controls. There was significantly lower normalized Chao1 diversity in multiple sclerosis patients than in controls.

The germline V and J ends were trimmed by 5 bases and 4 bases, with 17 bases remaining between them. The CDR3 spans 15 residues. CDR1 SGDLS and CDR2 YYNGEE come from the germline V gene. The table lists this clonotype with many counts. Its antigen is still unknown. The sample taken for sequencing was blood. The receptor comes from a girl aged 5-17 years with multiple sclerosis. V usage is TRBV9 and J usage is TRBJ2-3; D perhaps matches TRBD2 (6 bases). CDR3 coding DNA: TGTGCCAGCAGACCACCCGGCGGGGAGGCAGATACGCAGTATTTT. Its translation is CASRPPGGEADTQYF.